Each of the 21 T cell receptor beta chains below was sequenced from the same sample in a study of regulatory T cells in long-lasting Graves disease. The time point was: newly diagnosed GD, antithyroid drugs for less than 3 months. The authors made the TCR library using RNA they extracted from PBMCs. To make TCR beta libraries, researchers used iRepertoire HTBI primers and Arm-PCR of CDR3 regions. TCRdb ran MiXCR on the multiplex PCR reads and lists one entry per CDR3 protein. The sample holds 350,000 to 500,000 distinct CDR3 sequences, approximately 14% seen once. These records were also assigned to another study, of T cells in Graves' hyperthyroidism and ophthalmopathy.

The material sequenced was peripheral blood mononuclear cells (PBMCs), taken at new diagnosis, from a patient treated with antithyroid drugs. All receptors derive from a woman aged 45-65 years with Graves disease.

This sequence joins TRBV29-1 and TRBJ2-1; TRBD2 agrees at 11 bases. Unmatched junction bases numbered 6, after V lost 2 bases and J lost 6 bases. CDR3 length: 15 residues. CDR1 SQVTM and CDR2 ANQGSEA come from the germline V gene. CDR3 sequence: CSVELFGTSGNEQFF. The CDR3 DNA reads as TGCAGCGTTGAACTTTTTGGGACTAGCGGCAATGAGCAGTTCTTC.

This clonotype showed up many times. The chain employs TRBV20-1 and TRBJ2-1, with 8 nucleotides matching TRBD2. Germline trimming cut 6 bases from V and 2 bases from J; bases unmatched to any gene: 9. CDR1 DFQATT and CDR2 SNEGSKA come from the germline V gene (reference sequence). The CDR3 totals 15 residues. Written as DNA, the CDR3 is TGCAGTGCGACGGCAGGCGGGAGGACCTACAATGAGCAGTTCTTC. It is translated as CSATAGGRTYNEQFF.

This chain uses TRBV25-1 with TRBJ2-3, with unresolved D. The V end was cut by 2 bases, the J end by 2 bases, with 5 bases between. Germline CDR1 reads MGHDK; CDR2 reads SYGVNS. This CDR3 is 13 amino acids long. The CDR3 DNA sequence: TGTGCCAGCAGTGAAGAGTCCACAGATACGCAGTATTTT. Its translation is CASSEESTDTQYF.

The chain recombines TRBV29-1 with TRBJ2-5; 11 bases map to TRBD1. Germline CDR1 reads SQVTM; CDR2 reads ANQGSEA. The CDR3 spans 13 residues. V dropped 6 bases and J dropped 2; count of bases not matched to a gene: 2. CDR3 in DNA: TGCAGCGTGGGACAGGGGGTGCAAGAGACCCAGTACTTC. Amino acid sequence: CSVGQGVQETQYF.

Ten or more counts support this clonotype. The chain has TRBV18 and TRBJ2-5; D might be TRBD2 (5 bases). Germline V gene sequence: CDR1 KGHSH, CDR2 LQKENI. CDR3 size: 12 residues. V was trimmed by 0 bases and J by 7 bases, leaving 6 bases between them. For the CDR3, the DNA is TGTGCCAGCTCACCACCCGAGGGGACCCAGTACTTC. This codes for CASSPPEGTQYF.

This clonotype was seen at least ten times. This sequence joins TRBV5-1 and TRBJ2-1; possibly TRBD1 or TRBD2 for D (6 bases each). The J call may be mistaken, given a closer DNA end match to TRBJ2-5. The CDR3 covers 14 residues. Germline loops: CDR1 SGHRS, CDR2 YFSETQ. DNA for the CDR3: TGCGCCAGCAGCCCCGGGGGCCTGGAGGAGACCCAGTACTTC. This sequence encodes CASSPGGLEETQYF.

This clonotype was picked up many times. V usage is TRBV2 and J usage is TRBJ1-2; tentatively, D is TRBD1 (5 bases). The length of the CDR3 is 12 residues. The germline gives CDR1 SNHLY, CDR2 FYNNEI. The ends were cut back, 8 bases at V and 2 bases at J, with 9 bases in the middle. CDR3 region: CASQTANYGYTF. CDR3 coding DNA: TGTGCCAGCCAGACAGCAAACTATGGCTACACCTTC.

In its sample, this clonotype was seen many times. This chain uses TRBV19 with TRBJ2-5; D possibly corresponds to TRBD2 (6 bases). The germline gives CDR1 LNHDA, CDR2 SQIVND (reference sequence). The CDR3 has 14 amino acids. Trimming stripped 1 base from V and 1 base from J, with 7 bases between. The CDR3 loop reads CASSIGSGQETQYF. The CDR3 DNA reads TGTGCCAGTAGTATAGGTAGCGGCCAAGAGACCCAGTACTTC.

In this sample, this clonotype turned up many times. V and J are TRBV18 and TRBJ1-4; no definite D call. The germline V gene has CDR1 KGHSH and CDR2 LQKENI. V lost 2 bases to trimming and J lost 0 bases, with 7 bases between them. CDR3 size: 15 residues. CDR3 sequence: CASSPDGATNEKLFF. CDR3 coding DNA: TGTGCCAGCTCACCAGACGGAGCAACTAATGAAAAACTGTTTTTT.

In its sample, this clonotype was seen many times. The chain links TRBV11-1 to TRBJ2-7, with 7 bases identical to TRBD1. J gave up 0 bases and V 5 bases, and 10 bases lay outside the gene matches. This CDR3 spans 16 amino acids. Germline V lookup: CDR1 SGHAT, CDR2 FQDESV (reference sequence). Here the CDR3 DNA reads TGTGCCAGCAGCCGCCATTCGGACAGGACCTCCTACGAGCAGTACTTC. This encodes CASSRHSDRTSYEQYF.

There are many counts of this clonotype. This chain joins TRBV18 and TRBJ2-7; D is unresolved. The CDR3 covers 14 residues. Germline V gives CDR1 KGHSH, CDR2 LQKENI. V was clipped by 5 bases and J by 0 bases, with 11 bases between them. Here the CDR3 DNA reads TGTGCCAGCTCAGTCGGAACACCCTCCTACGAGCAGTACTTC. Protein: CASSVGTPSYEQYF.

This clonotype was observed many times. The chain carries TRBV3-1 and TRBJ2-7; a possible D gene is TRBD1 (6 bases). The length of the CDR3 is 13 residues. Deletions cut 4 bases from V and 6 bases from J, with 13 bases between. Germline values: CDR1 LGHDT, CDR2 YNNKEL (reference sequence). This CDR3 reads CASSPQGQREQYF. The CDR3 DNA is TGTGCCAGCAGCCCTCAGGGACAACGCGAGCAGTACTTC.

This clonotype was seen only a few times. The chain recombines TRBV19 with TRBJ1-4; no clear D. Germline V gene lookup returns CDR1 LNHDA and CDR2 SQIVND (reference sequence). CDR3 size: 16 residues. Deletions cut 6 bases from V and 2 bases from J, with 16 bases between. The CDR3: CASRLGRILTNEKLFF. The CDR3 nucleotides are TGTGCCAGTAGACTCGGACGGATACTCACTAATGAAAAACTGTTTTTT.

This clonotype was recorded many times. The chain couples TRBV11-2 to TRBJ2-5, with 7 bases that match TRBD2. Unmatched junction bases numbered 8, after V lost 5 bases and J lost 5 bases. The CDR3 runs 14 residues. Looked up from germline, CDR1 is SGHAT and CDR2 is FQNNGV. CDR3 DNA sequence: TGTGCCAGCAGCAACCCAGGGACTAAGGAGACCCAGTACTTC. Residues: CASSNPGTKETQYF.

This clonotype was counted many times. The CDR3 DNA reads TGCAGTGCGATTCCGGGACTAGCGGTTGAGACCCAGTACTTC. This gives the protein CSAIPGLAVETQYF. The chain is built from TRBV20-1 and TRBJ2-5, with 11 bases lining up with TRBD2. CDR1 DFQATT and CDR2 SNEGSKA come from the germline V gene (reference sequence). This CDR3 has 14 residues. The V segment lost 6 bases and the J segment 5 bases; nucleotides outside the gene matches: 8.

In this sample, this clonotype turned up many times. The CDR3 region is CASSELVSSYEQYF. The CDR3 region has the DNA TGTGCCAGCAGTGAGCTGGTGAGCTCCTACGAGCAGTACTTC. The V call is TRBV2, the J call TRBJ2-7; no reliable D call. CDR3 length: 14 residues. Germline CDR1 and CDR2: SNHLY and FYNNEI. The V gene lost 3 bases and the J gene lost 0 bases, with 9 bases spanning the gap.

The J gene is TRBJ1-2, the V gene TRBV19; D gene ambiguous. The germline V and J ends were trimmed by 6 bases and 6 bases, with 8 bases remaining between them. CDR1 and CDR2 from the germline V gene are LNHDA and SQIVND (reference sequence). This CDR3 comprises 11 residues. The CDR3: CASRGLDGYTF. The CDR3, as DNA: TGTGCCAGTAGGGGGTTGGATGGCTACACCTTC.

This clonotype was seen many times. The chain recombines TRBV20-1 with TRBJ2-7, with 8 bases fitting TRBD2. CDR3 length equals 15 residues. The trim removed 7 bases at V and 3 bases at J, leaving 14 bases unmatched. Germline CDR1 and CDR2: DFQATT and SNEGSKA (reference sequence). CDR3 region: CSVWAGGLGLYEQYF. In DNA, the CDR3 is TGCAGTGTTTGGGCGGGAGGACTGGGGCTCTACGAGCAGTACTTC.

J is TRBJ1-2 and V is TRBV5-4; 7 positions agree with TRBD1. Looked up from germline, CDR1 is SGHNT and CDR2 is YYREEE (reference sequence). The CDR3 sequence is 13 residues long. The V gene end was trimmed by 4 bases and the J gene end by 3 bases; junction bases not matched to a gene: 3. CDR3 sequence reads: CASSTGQDYGYTF. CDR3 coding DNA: TGTGCCAGCAGCACCGGACAGGACTATGGCTACACCTTC.

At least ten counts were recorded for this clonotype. CDR3 sequence reads: CASSLETNSNQPQHF. CDR3 in DNA: TGTGCCAGCAGTTTGGAAACTAATAGCAATCAGCCCCAGCATTTT. This chain links TRBV28 with TRBJ1-5; D uncertain. Looked up from germline, CDR1 is MDHEN and CDR2 is SYDVKM. Trimming left V 3 bases short and J 0 bases short, with 9 bases between. This CDR3 comprises 15 residues.

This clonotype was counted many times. The CDR3 loop reads CASSYYSWTSGSTDTQYF. The CDR3 nucleotides are TGTGCCAGCAGTTACTACTCCTGGACTAGCGGAAGCACAGATACGCAGTATTTT. The genes are TRBV6-2 or TRBV6-3 and TRBJ2-3; 10 nucleotides align to TRBD2. Germline lookup yields CDR1 MNHEY and CDR2 SVGEGT. CDR3 length: 18 amino acids. The trim removed 1 base at V and 0 bases at J, leaving 7 bases unmatched.